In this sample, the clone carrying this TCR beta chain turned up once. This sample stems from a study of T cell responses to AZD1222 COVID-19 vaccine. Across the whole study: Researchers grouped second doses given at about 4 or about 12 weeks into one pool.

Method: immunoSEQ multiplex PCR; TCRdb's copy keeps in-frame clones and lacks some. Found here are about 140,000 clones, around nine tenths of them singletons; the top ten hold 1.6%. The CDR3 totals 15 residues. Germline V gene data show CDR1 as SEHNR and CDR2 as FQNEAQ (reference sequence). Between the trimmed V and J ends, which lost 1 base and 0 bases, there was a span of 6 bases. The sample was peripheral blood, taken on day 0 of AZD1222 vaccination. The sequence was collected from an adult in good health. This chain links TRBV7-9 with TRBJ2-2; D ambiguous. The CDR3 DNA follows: TGTGCCAGCAGCTTAGTAACCACGAACACCGGGGAGCTGTTTTTT. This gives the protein CASSLVTTNTGELFF.